This T cell receptor (beta chain) came from a study of a mutant IDH1 vaccine in newly diagnosed glioma. The overall study: Radiotherapy alone preceded vaccination by 4-6 weeks; alternatively, vaccination started with temozolomide cycles. Mean patient age was around 40 years; 62.5% were male and about 40% female.

V dropped 1 base and J dropped 3 bases, with 14 bases sitting between them. Germline V lookup: CDR1 SGHDT, CDR2 YYEEEE. This CDR3 contains 15 residues. Assay used: immunoSEQ multiplex PCR; TCRdb lists only in-frame clones, some missing. The table includes 25,000 to 40,000 clones, about 80% detected once. The time point here: week 35, safety follow-up. It was 300 ug of mutant IDH1 20-mer peptide that made up each vaccine dose, given with topical imiquimod. About this clone itself: The antigen is not known.

The chain joins TRBV5-6 to TRBJ2-7; D is undetermined. The sequence was obtained from a man aged 30 to 39 with glioma. Sequencing was performed on PBMCs, taken from a glioma patient whose treatment included an IDH1 peptide vaccine. For the CDR3, the DNA is TGTGCCAGCAGCTTGACGGCGCAGAAAAACTACGAGCAGTACTTC. It is translated as CASSLTAQKNYEQYF. The whole variable domain, filled in from reference TRBV5-6 and TRBJ2-7, reads DAGVTQSPTHLIKTRGQQVTLRCSPKSGHDTVSWYQQALGQGPQFIFQYYEEEERQRGNFPDRFSGHQFPNYSSELNVNALLLGDSALYLCASSLTAQKNYEQYFGPGTRLTVT.